This T cell receptor beta chain was captured by sequencing in a study of blood T cell repertoires in COVID-19. Profiling relied on immunoSEQ multiplex PCR, and the TCRdb table lists in-frame clones only, not all of them. This table holds 250,000 to 350,000 clones, approximately 85% found once. The recovered donors of Cohort 3 showed two negative PCRs, clearance, or symptom resolution. V was clipped by 3 bases and J by 6 bases; unmatched bases: 12. CDR3 length: 17 residues. Per the germline V gene, CDR1 is SEHNR and CDR2 is FQNEAQ (reference sequence). The chain combines TRBV7-9 with TRBJ1-5, with 9 bases fitting TRBD1. Sequencing input: PBMCs or T cells enriched from blood (not recorded which). The source is a woman in her twenties or thirties who had recovered from COVID-19. CDR3 protein: CASSLGTTGGAGQPQHF. CDR3 nucleotides: TGTGCCAGCAGCTTGGGTACCACAGGGGGCGCGGGTCAGCCCCAGCATTTT.